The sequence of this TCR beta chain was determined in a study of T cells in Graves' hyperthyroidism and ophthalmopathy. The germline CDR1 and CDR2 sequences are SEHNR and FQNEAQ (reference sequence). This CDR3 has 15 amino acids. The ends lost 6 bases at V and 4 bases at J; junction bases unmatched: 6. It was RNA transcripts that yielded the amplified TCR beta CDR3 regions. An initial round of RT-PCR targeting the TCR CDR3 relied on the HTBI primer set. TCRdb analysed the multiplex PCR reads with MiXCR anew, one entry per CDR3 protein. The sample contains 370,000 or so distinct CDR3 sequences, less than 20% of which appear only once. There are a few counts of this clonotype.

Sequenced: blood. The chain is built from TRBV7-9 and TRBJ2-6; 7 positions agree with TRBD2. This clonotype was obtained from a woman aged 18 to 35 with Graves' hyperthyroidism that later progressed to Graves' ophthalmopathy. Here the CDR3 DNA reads TGTGCCAGCAGTAACCGGGAGGCCGGGGCCAACGTCCTGACTTTC. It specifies CASSNREAGANVLTF.